This T cell receptor (beta chain) was captured by sequencing in a study of CD8+ T cells in alopecia areata. Germline CDR1 reads LGHDT; CDR2 reads YNNKQL (reference sequence). V dropped 4 bases and J dropped 4 bases, with 5 bases sitting between them. This CDR3 contains 13 residues. Concerning this clone itself: Antigen unknown. Germline and genes: mouse. The CDR3 end lies 3 residues beyond the end of the read and is filled in from the germline J gene.

Sorting relied on CD4, CD8alpha, NKG2D, NKG2ACE and other markers applied to pooled cutaneous lymph node cells. It was cDNA, reverse transcribed from extracted RNA, that served as the sequencing template. The repertoire was sequenced with immunoSEQ multiplex PCR; TCRdb's copy has only in-frame clones and lacks some. Reported are 290,000 or so clones, none seen only once; the ten largest carry approximately 1.2%. Study-wide results and limits: Elevated clonality characterized lesional scalp relative to normal scalp, particularly in alopecia totalis/universalis.

The sequencing sample was made of CD4+ T cells sorted from a lymph node. The gene calls are TRBV4 and TRBJ1-6; D ambiguous. TRBJ1-6 counts as an open reading frame of uncertain function. The receptor comes from a C3H/HeJ mouse with alopecia areata. The strain is characterized by the MHC haplotype H2-k. The CDR3: CASSFQYNSPLYF. The CDR3 bases that were read are TGTGCCAGCAGCTTTCAGTATAATTCGCCC.